Listed here are 6 T cell receptor beta chains from one sample, sequenced in a study of blood T cells in healthy people across ages. Then a second PCR, running roughly 7 to 11 cycles, was carried out with a sample-barcoded 5' primer and a J-beta primer mix. TCRdb processed the 5' RACE reads anew with MiXCR; each CDR3 protein has one entry. The sample lists 600,000 to 800,000 distinct CDR3 sequences, around 21% occurring once. Specimen: blood. The receptors were sampled from a man between 65 and 85 years old in good health.

Turning to this clonotype: A read error may explain this, as a much larger clone is one base away. The DNA of the CDR3 is TGTGCCAGCAGTCCCGGACTAGTCGGCTACGAGCAGTGCTTC. Its translation: CASSPGLVGYEQCF. The chain recombines TRBV6-1 with TRBJ2-7; 7 bases align to TRBD2. CDR3 length: 14 amino acids. Germline CDR1 reads MNHNS; CDR2 reads SASEGT.

The chain recombines TRBV10-3 with TRBJ1-2; maybe TRBD1 (6 bases). Looked up from germline, CDR1 is ENHRY and CDR2 is SYGVKD. Trimming removed 4 bases from V and 4 bases from J, with 16 bases in between. The CDR3 runs to 15 residues. In DNA form, the CDR3 reads TGTGCCATCAGTGGGACGACAGGAATTCCCTATGGCTACACCTTC. This translates into CAISGTTGIPYGYTF.

On this clonotype: Because the CDR3 is missing its conserved closing phenylalanine or tryptophan, this is likely a read error. The gene calls are TRBV2 and TRBJ2-1; D possibly corresponds to TRBD2 (5 bases). The ends were cut back, 7 bases at V and 9 bases at J, with 10 bases in the middle. Germline loops: CDR1 SNHLY, CDR2 FYNNEI. The CDR3 consists of 11 residues. The CDR3 region has the DNA TGTGCCAGCACGGTAGGACTTGAGCAGTTCTTG. Translated: CASTVGLEQFL.

This clonotype was seen many times. V usage is TRBV19 and J usage is TRBJ2-1; 10 positions match TRBD2. The CDR3 runs to 15 residues. V lost 1 base and J lost 4; bases outside the gene matches: 1. Germline V gene data show CDR1 as LNHDA and CDR2 as SQIVND (reference sequence). The CDR3 DNA reads as TGTGCCAGTAGTATAGCGGGACTAGCGTACAATGAGCAGTTCTTC. Protein sequence: CASSIAGLAYNEQFF. Full variable domain (remainder filled in from reference TRBV19 and TRBJ2-1): DGGITQSPKYLFRKEGQNVTLSCEQNLNHDAMYWYRQDPGQGLRLIYYSQIVNDFQKGDIAEGYSVSREKKESFPLTVTSAQKNPTAFYLCASSIAGLAYNEQFFGPGTRLTVL.

The chain couples TRBV24-1 to TRBJ2-3, with TRBD2 matching 8 bases. This CDR3 spans 16 amino acids. Germline V gene sequence: CDR1 KGHDR, CDR2 SFDVKD. With 5 bases clipped from V and 2 bases from J, the junction kept 8 bases outside the gene matches. CDR3 in DNA: TGTGCCACCAGTGCCGGTGCGGGAGGACTCACAGATACGCAGTATTTT. The encoded protein is CATSAGAGGLTDTQYF.

A note on this clonotype: A read error may account for a junction end that differs from germline. This sequence joins TRBV27 and TRBJ2-7, with 10 bases fitting TRBD1. This CDR3 has 15 residues. Germline values: CDR1 MNHEY, CDR2 SMNVEV (reference sequence). Here the CDR3 DNA reads TGTGCCGGCAGTCTTACCGGGACAGGGGTGTACGAGCAGTACTTC. This codes for CAGSLTGTGVYEQYF.